This T cell receptor (beta chain) stems from a study of blood T cell repertoires in COVID-19. On the study more broadly: From T cells, B-cell-depleted T cells, or PBMCs came the material, which was cDNA or gDNA.

The V and J ends lost 0 bases and 6 bases respectively, with 10 bases between them. The CDR3 has 14 amino acids. Germline-derived CDR1 and CDR2 are SGHKS and YYEKEE (reference sequence). Clones were sequenced by immunoSEQ multiplex PCR, and TCRdb holds only the in-frame ones, with some missing. Of approximately 230,000 clones in the sample, roughly 87% are singletons; the top ten hold around 6%. The sequencing sample was made of PBMCs or T cells enriched from blood (not recorded which). The chain uses TRBV5-5 and TRBJ1-3; TRBD1 might be the D (6 bases). The TCR sequence derives from a woman between 25 and 40 years old with acute COVID-19. CDR3 coding DNA: TGTGCCAGCAGCTTGGAACAGGGTTTAAACACCATATATTTT. Encoded protein: CASSLEQGLNTIYF.